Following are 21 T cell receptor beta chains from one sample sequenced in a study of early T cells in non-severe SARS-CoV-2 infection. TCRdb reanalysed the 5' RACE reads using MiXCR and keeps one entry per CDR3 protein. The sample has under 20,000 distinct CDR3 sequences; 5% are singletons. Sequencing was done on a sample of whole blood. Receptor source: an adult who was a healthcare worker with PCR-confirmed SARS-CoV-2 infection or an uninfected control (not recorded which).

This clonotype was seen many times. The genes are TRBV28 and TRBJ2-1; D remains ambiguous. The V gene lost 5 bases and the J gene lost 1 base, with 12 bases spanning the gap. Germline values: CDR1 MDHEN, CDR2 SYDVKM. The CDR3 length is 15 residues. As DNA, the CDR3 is TGTGCCAGCAGTCCATCTATTTTGTCCTACAATGAGCAGTTCTTC. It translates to CASSPSILSYNEQFF.

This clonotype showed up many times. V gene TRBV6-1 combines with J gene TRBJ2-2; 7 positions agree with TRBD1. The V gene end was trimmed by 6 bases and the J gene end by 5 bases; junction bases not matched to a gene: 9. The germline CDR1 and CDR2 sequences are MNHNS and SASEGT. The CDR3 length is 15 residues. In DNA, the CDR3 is TGTGCCAGCAGCAAAGGGACAGCTCGTACCGGGGAGCTGTTTTTT. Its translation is CASSKGTARTGELFF.

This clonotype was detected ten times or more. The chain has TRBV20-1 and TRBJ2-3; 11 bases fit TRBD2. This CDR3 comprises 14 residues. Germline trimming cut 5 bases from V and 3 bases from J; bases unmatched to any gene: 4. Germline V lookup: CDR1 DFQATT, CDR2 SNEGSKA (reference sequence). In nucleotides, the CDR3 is TGCAGTGCTTGGCCTAGCGGGAGGACAGATACGCAGTATTTT. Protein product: CSAWPSGRTDTQYF.

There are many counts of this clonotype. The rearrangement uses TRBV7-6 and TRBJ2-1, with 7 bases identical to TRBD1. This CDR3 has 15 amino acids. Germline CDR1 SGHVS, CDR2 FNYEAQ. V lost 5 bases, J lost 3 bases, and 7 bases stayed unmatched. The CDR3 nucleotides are TGTGCCAGCAGCGGACAGGTCGCGGACTACAATGAGCAGTTCTTC. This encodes CASSGQVADYNEQFF.

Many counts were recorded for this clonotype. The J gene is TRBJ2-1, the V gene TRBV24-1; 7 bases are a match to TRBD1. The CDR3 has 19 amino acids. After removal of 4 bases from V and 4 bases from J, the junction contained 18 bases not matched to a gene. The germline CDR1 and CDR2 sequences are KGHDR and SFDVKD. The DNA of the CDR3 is TGTGCCACCAGTGACCCCGGGACAGCCCTAGAGGGGATATACAATGAGCAGTTCTTC. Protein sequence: CATSDPGTALEGIYNEQFF.

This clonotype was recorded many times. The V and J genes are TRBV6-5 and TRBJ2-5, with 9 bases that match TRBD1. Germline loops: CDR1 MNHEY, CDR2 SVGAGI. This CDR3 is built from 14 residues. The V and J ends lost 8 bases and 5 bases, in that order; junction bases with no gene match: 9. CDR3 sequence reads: CASRYTGGVETQYF. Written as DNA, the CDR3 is TGTGCCAGCCGATACACAGGGGGCGTGGAGACCCAGTACTTC.

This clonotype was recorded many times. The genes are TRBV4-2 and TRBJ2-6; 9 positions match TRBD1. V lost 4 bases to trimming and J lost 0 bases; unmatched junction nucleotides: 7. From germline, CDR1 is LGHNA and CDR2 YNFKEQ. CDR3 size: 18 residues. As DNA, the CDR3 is TGTGCCAGCAGCCCGAACAGGGGGCAGACCTCTGGGGCCAACGTCCTGACTTTC. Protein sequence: CASSPNRGQTSGANVLTF.

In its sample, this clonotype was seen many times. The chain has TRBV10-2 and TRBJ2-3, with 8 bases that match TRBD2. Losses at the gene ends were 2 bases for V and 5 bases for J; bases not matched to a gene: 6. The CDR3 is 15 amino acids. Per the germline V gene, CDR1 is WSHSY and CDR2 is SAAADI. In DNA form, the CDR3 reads TGCGCCAGCAGTGAGGTAGCGGGGAGTGTAGATACGCAGTATTTT. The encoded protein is CASSEVAGSVDTQYF.

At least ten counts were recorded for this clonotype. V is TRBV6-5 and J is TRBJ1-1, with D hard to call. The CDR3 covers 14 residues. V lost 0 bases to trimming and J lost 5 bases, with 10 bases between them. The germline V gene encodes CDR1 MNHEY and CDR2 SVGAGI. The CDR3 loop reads CASSYSLGLTEAFF. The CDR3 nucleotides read TGTGCCAGCAGTTACTCGCTGGGATTGACTGAAGCTTTCTTT.

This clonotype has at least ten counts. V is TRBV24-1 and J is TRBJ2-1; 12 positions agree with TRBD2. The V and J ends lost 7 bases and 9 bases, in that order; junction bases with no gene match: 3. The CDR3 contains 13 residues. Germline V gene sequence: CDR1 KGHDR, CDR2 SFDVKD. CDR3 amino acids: CATRRGLAGEQFF. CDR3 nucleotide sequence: TGTGCCACCAGAAGGGGACTAGCGGGTGAGCAGTTCTTC.

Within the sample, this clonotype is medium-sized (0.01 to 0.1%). Written as DNA, the CDR3 is TGCAGCGGGGTGGCAGGCTCTACCTACAATGAGCAGTTCTTC. Translated: CSGVAGSTYNEQFF. The gene calls are TRBV29-1 and TRBJ2-1; D remains unclear. CDR3 length equals 14 residues. The V gene's germline CDR1 is SQVTM and CDR2 ANQGSEA. The V and J ends lost 7 bases and 2 bases respectively, with 15 bases between them.

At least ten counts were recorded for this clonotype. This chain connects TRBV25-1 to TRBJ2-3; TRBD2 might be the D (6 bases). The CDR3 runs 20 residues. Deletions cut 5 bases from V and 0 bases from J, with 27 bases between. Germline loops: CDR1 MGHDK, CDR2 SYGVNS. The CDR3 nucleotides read TGTGCCAGCAGTTGCCCCTTTGGCGGGAAAGGAGGGCTGAGCACAGATACGCAGTATTTT. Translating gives CASSCPFGGKGGLSTDTQYF.

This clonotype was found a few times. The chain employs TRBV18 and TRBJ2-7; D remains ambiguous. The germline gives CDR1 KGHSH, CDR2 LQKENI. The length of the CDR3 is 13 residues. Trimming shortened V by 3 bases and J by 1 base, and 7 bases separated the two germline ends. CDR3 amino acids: CASSPGRSYEQYF. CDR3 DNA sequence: TGTGCCAGCTCACCGGGTCGGTCCTACGAGCAGTACTTC.

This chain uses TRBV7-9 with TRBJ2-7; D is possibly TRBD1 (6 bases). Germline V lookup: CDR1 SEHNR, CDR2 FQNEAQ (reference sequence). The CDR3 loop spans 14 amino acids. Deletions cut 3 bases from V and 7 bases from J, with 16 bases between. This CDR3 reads CASSFRTASGEQYF. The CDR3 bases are TGTGCCAGCAGCTTTCGGACAGCGTCGGGAGAGCAGTACTTC.

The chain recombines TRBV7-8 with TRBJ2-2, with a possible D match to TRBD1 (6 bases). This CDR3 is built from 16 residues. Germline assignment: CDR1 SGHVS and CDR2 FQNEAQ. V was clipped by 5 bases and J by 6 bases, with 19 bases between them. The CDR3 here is CASSPTGRTPAGELFF. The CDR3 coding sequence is TGTGCCAGCAGCCCCACAGGGAGAACGCCTGCCGGGGAGCTGTTTTTT.

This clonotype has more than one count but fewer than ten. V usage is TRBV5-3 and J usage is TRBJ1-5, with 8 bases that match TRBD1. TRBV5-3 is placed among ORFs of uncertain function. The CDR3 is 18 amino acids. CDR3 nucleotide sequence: TGTCCCAAGGAAGCCGACAGGGGAGTGGGATATAGCAATCAGCCCCAGCATTTT. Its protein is CPKEADRGVGYSNQPQHF.

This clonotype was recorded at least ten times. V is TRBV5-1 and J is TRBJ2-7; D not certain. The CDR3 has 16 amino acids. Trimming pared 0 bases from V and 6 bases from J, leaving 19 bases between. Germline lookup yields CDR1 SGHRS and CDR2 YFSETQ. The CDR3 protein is CASSLGARGAATEQYF. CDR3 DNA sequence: TGCGCCAGCAGCTTGGGGGCGCGCGGAGCCGCTACCGAGCAGTACTTC.

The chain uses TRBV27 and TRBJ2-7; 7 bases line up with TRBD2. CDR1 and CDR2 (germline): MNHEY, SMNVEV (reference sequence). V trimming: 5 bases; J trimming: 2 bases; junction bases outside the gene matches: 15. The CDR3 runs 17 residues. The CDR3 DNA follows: TGTGCCAGCAGTGCTGTCAGAACTAGCGACTTGGCCTACGAGCAGTACTTC. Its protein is CASSAVRTSDLAYEQYF.

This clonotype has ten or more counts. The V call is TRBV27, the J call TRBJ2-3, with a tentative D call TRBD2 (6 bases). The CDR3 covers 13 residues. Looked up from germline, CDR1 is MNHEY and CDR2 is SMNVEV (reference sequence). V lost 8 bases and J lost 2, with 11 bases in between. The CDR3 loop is CASGGVNTDTQYF. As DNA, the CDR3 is TGTGCCAGCGGAGGGGTCAACACAGATACGCAGTATTTT.

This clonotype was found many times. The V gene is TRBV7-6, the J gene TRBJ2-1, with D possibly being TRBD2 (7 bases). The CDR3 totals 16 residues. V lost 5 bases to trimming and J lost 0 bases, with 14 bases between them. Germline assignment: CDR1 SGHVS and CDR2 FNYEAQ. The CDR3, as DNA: TGTGCCAGCAGCCGTAGGGGGGGCCGCTCCTACAATGAGCAGTTCTTC. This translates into CASSRRGGRSYNEQFF.

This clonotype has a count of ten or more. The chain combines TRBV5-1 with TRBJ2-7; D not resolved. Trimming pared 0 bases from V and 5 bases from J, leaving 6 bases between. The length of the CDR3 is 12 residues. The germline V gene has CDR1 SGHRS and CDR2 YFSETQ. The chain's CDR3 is CASSLEGDEQYV. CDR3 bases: TGCGCCAGCAGCTTGGAAGGTGACGAGCAGTACGTC.